Shown below are 12 T cell receptor beta chains from a single sample sequenced in a study of glioma-infiltrating T cells after dendritic cell vaccination. Indicated time point: after dendritic cell vaccination, including at tumor progression/relapse. Repertoires were generated with immunoSEQ multiplex PCR, while TCRdb's copy carries only in-frame clones and drops some. The table shows fewer than 70,000 clones, with over 65% occurring only once. The source material was blood, sampled after dendritic cell vaccination. The source of these receptors is a human donor with glioblastoma.

CDR3: CASSLEGTANTEAFF. The CDR3 bases are TGCGCCAGCAGCTTGGAAGGGACAGCGAACACTGAAGCTTTCTTT. This chain joins TRBV5-1 and TRBJ1-1; 7 bases agree with TRBD1. J was trimmed by 1 base and V by 0 bases; bases with no gene match: 3. In germline, CDR1 is SGHRS, CDR2 YFSETQ. This CDR3 comprises 15 residues.

The rearrangement joins TRBV4-3 to TRBJ1-3, with 9 bases that match TRBD1. The CDR3 has 15 amino acids. Trimming cost V 4 bases and J 2 bases; bases outside gene matches: 3. CDR1 LGHNA and CDR2 YSLEER come from the germline V gene. The CDR3 is CASSRRTGAGNTIYF. CDR3 coding DNA: TGCGCCAGCAGCCGTCGGACAGGGGCTGGAAACACCATATATTTT.

The rearrangement links TRBV7-3 to TRBJ2-3, with 11 bases that match TRBD1. This CDR3 is built from 15 residues. Germline V lookup: CDR1 SGHTA, CDR2 FQGTGA. The J segment lost 2 bases and the V segment lost 6 bases, leaving 4 bases of the junction unmatched. This CDR3 is CASSPDRGPTDTQYF. The CDR3 DNA sequence: TGTGCCAGCAGTCCGGACAGGGGGCCCACAGATACGCAGTATTTT.

This clone was recorded only once. CDR3 in amino acids: CASRVRGANTGELFF. CDR3 in DNA: TGTGCCAGCAGGGTGCGGGGGGCGAACACCGGGGAGCTGTTTTTT. The V and J genes are TRBV11-2 and TRBJ2-2, with 8 bases lining up with TRBD2. V lost 6 bases and J lost 0; bases outside the gene matches: 3. CDR1 SGHAT and CDR2 FQNNGV come from the germline V gene. The CDR3 is 15 residues long.

This chain uses TRBV2 with TRBJ2-5; maybe TRBD2 (6 bases). This CDR3 contains 13 residues. The germline V gene has CDR1 SNHLY and CDR2 FYNNEI. Deletions cut 2 bases from V and 3 bases from J, with 7 bases between. The CDR3 sequence: CASSETGEETQYF. The CDR3 DNA reads as TGTGCCAGCAGTGAAACGGGGGAAGAGACCCAGTACTTC.

CDR3 in DNA: TGCGCCAGCAGCCAAGATAGAGGTCGTGAAGCTTTCTTT. It specifies CASSQDRGREAFF. V and J are TRBV4-3 and TRBJ1-1, with D unresolved. Germline V lookup: CDR1 LGHNA, CDR2 YSLEER. The CDR3 is made up of 13 amino acids. V was shortened by 0 bases and J by 7 bases, with 9 bases between the two germline ends.

The chain carries TRBV5-1 and TRBJ1-3; no clear D. The length of the CDR3 is 15 residues. Germline V lookup: CDR1 SGHRS, CDR2 YFSETQ. V shed 0 bases and J shed 0 bases, with 7 bases lying between them. CDR3 nucleotide sequence: TGCGCCAGCAGCTTGGGACAAAACTCTGGAAACACCATATATTTT. Residues: CASSLGQNSGNTIYF.

The gene calls are TRBV30 and TRBJ1-2, with 9 bases identical to TRBD1. The germline CDR1 and CDR2 sequences are GTSNPN and SVGIG (reference sequence). V trimming: 2 bases; J trimming: 5 bases; junction bases outside the gene matches: 3. This CDR3 spans 13 amino acids. The CDR3, as DNA: TGTGCCTGGAGTCGGGACAGGGAGTATGGCTACACCTTC. Translated, it gives CAWSRDREYGYTF.

The genes are TRBV27 and TRBJ2-3, with D hard to call. Looked up from germline, CDR1 is MNHEY and CDR2 is SMNVEV (reference sequence). The CDR3 has 13 amino acids. Trimming took 2 bases from V and 2 from J, leaving 5 bases between them. CDR3 residues: CASSLGVTDTQYF. The CDR3 nucleotides read TGTGCCAGCAGTTTAGGAGTCACAGATACGCAGTATTTT.

In its sample, this clone was seen a few times. This chain joins TRBV6-5 and TRBJ2-6; weak D call: TRBD2 (5 bases). Germline CDR1 is MNHEY and CDR2 is SVGAGI. The CDR3 is 15 residues long. V was shortened by 10 bases and J by 0 bases, with 13 bases between the two germline ends. The DNA for the CDR3 is TGTGCCACCGGGGAAGGTGGCTCTGGGGCCAACGTCCTGACTTTC. Translated, it gives CATGEGGSGANVLTF.

A single count supports this clone. The chain carries TRBV7-6 and TRBJ2-7, with 7 nucleotides matching TRBD1. The CDR3 sequence is 15 residues long. Germline V gene sequence: CDR1 SGHVS, CDR2 FNYEAQ. The trim removed 1 base at V and 0 bases at J, leaving 3 bases unmatched. The CDR3 reads CASSLGQGPSYEQYF. CDR3 coding DNA: TGTGCCAGCAGCTTAGGACAGGGACCCTCCTACGAGCAGTACTTC.

This clone has a handful of counts. The rearrangement links TRBV10-3 to TRBJ1-2; 8 bases line up with TRBD1. The length of the CDR3 is 13 residues. The germline gives CDR1 ENHRY, CDR2 SYGVKD. V shed 6 bases, J shed 7 bases, and the junction held 7 bases outside the gene matches. The CDR3 DNA reads TGTGCCATCAGGGACAGGGCCTGGGGTGGCTACACCTTC. Encoded protein: CAIRDRAWGGYTF.